One TCR beta chain is described in this entry. V was cut by 8 bases and J by 1 base, with 4 bases left in between. The CDR3 has 11 residues. Germline V gene sequence: CDR1 LNHDA, CDR2 SQIVND (reference sequence). The data belong to a study of blood T cell dynamics during melanoma immunotherapy. As to time point: pre-treatment baseline. This table comes from immunoSEQ multiplex PCR, and its TCRdb copy is limited to in-frame clones, with some not included. The sample lists over 15,000 clones, about 83% seen once, with approximately 8.1% in the top ten. The material was blood, obtained from a patient treated with checkpoint blockade. J is TRBJ2-3 and V is TRBV19; no definite D call. This sequence originates from a human donor with melanoma. This chain's CDR3 is CASARTDTQYF. The CDR3 region has the DNA TGTGCCAGTGCGCGCACAGATACGCAGTATTTT.